The text below deals with one T cell receptor beta chain. The record originates from a study of blood T cell repertoires in COVID-19. Study overall: From the United States, Italy and Spain came samples of acute and convalescent COVID-19.

Clones were read by immunoSEQ multiplex PCR, and TCRdb kept only the in-frame ones, dropping some. The sample consists of 70,000 to 100,000 clones, roughly 90% of them appearing once. The J segment lost 5 bases and the V segment lost 5 bases, leaving 3 bases of the junction unmatched. CDR3 length: 13 amino acids. From germline, CDR1 is SEHNR and CDR2 FQNEAQ (reference sequence). The chain is built from TRBV7-9 and TRBJ1-1, with TRBD1 matching 9 bases. This sequence originates from a man aged 55 to 70 with acute or convalescent COVID-19. The sequenced sample consisted of peripheral blood. CDR3 nucleotides: TGTGCCAGCAGCCCCGGGACAGGGACTGAAGCTTTCTTT. Amino acids: CASSPGTGTEAFF.